Listed here are 10 T cell receptor beta chains from one sample, sequenced in a study of blood T cell repertoires in COVID-19 (dated by TCRdb to 2020 to 2022). To prepare the library, the immunoSEQ multiplex PCR assay was applied. TCRdb took over this immuneACCESS table, retaining in-frame rearrangements with V and J assigned. Such tables are incomplete; in checked studies, under half of the missing clones stem from an unresolved V gene, and the remainder is unexplained. Counted in this sample were fewer than 450,000 clones; about 88% of them appeared once. Clones ranked in the top ten supply 0.9% to 1.5% of the sample. Sequencing input: PBMCs or T cells enriched from blood (not recorded which). The origin of the receptors is a woman under 30 who had recovered from COVID-19.

V usage is TRBV7-6 and J usage is TRBJ1-3; D ambiguous. This CDR3 comprises 13 residues. Germline CDR1 and CDR2: SGHVS and FNYEAQ. The V gene lost 8 bases and the J gene lost 2 bases, with 10 bases spanning the gap. In nucleotides, the CDR3 is TGTGCCAGCCGGGAGGGAGCTGGAAACACCATATATTTT. Translating gives CASREGAGNTIYF.

The rearrangement uses TRBV29-1 and TRBJ1-2; maybe TRBD1 (6 bases). This CDR3 has 14 residues. Germline lookup yields CDR1 SQVTM and CDR2 ANQGSEA. V lost 4 bases to trimming and J lost 8 bases, with 20 bases between them. The CDR3 region is CSVVGDTLLGGYTF. As DNA, the CDR3 is TGCAGCGTTGTGGGGGACACCCTGCTCGGAGGCTACACCTTC.

V and J are TRBV25-1 and TRBJ1-4, with D tentatively TRBD1 (5 bases). The CDR3 is 16 amino acids. The germline V gene has CDR1 MGHDK and CDR2 SYGVNS. V was pared by 2 bases and J by 10 bases, with 20 bases between. CDR3 in DNA: TGTGCCAGCAGTGAAATAGGATATGCAGGGAAGGGAAAACTGTTTTTT. It encodes CASSEIGYAGKGKLFF.

V and J are TRBV11-2 and TRBJ1-1; D uncertain. V dropped 7 bases and J dropped 7 bases, with 16 bases sitting between them. This CDR3 region has 13 residues. In germline, CDR1 is SGHAT, CDR2 FQNNGV. In DNA, the CDR3 is TGTGCCAGCACCCTCCGCCCGGAGGGTGAAGCTTTCTTT. Encoded protein: CASTLRPEGEAFF.

The CDR3 spells CASIGPGSQPQHF. CDR3 bases: TGTGCCAGCATTGGGCCCGGGAGTCAGCCCCAGCATTTT. The chain recombines TRBV6-6 with TRBJ1-5, with D unclear. The V and J ends lost 7 bases and 6 bases respectively, with 13 bases between them. CDR3 size: 13 residues. Germline loops: CDR1 MNHNY, CDR2 SVGAGI (reference sequence).

The chain employs TRBV6-1 and TRBJ2-2; tentative D call: TRBD1 (5 bases). V lost 3 bases and J lost 7, with 15 bases in between. CDR1 is MNHNS, CDR2 SASEGT, per germline. The CDR3 contains 15 residues. The CDR3 coding sequence is TGTGCCAGCAGTGACAAATTAGACAGAAACGGGGAGCTGTTTTTT. Translated: CASSDKLDRNGELFF.

This sequence joins TRBV9 and TRBJ2-3; TRBD2 matches at 9 bases. Germline CDR1 and CDR2: SGDLS and YYNGEE. Trimming cost V 0 bases and J 2 bases; bases outside gene matches: 7. There are 17 residues in the CDR3. CDR3 in DNA: TGTGCCAGCAGCGTAGAGGCTAGCGGGGCCATCACAGATACGCAGTATTTT. Amino acid sequence: CASSVEASGAITDTQYF.

V and J are TRBV7-2 and TRBJ1-6; the D gene is possibly TRBD1 (6 bases). The CDR3 is 14 amino acids. CDR1 and CDR2 (germline): SGHTA, FQGNSA. V gave up 4 bases and J gave up 5 bases, with 9 bases separating them. The CDR3 protein is CASSYWTDNSPLHF. CDR3 bases: TGTGCCAGCAGCTACTGGACAGATAATTCACCCCTCCACTTT.

This clone was counted between two and nine times. V and J are TRBV23-1 and TRBJ1-2; TRBD1 might be the D (6 bases). TRBV23-1 is reported as an ORF; its role is uncertain. The CDR3 length is 14 residues. The V and J ends lost 4 bases and 4 bases respectively, with 13 bases between them. CDR3 region: CASSPGQKLYGYTF. The DNA of the CDR3 is TGCGCCAGCAGTCCGGGACAAAAACTCTATGGCTACACCTTC.

The sample holds one count of this clone. This chain joins TRBV3-1 (or the pseudogene TRBV3-2) and TRBJ1-4; 9 bases agree with TRBD1. V was clipped by 7 bases and J by 5 bases; unmatched bases: 2. Germline V lookup: CDR1 LGHDT, CDR2 YNNKEL (reference sequence). The CDR3 loop spans 13 amino acids. Written as DNA, the CDR3 is TGTGCCAGCAACGACAGGGGGAATGAAAAACTGTTTTTT. Encoded protein: CASNDRGNEKLFF.